This T cell receptor (beta chain) stems from a study of blood T cell repertoires in COVID-19 (dated by TCRdb to the early 2020s). A note on the overall study: Samples from collaborators originated in the United States, Italy and Spain and spanned both the acute and convalescent phases of COVID-19. The prospective study material was composed of cDNA or gDNA derived from T cells, B-cell-depleted T cells, or PBMCs. Subjects who had been exposed to COVID-19, were actively infected with it, or had recovered from it provided the deeply sampled blood TCRbeta repertoires that made up the dataset. A freely available public database, intended as a resource for researchers studying the immune response to SARS-CoV-2, is where the repertoires were released. Samples came from the ongoing ImmuneRACE study (first 160 participants) plus 1,254 subjects from 6 global collaborators. The sample metadata nearly always contained a de-identified subject ID, COVID-19 status, age in years and sex. Where available, HLA class I and class II types were obtained from metadata supplied by the sample provider rather than from assay-based typing. Study-wide findings and limitations: The amount of clinical and demographic metadata varied by source and participant and was provided uncurated.

TCRbeta CDR3 regions were amplified from genomic DNA using the immunoSEQ Assay, a bias-controlled multiplex PCR. On the study's bioinformatics: The number of nucleated cells in each sample was estimated by amplification of reference gene primers within the assay. Sequence reads were collapsed and filtered to measure the absolute abundance of every unique TCRbeta CDR3 rearrangement. Productive Simpson clonality was computed per sample as the square root of Simpson's diversity index over productive rearrangements. The table comes from immuneACCESS by way of TCRdb, which keeps in-frame sequences with V and J called. Part of the clones is missing from these tables; in studies checked, under half for an unresolved V gene and the rest for unknown reasons. From that table come the V and J calls and clone size; the DNA was used to work out D and trimming. The sample table lists about 260,000 clones, more than 75% of them with a count of one. The ten largest clonotypes hold around 10% of the sample.

The junction carries 11 bases between V and J, which are trimmed by 0 bases and 2 bases respectively. Including cysteine and phenylalanine, the CDR3 has 15 amino acids. Only CDR3 DNA remains: 45 bases, in frame from the first base. The germline V gene specifies SGHVS as CDR1 and FQNEAQ as CDR2. Another Seattle source contributed samples from volunteer blood donors who had recovered from COVID-19. The collaborating institutions used their own protocols to collect whole blood in K2EDTA tubes. For TCRbeta analysis, collaborators shipped samples in one of three forms: frozen whole blood, isolated PBMCs, or DNA extracted from either of those sample types. In the case of this clone: The antigen it recognizes is unknown. Qualities for individual bases were not recorded, and no much larger clone is one base off.

Sequencing was performed on peripheral blood. In this chain, TRBV7-8 is recombined with TRBJ2-7, and the D gene may be TRBD1, 6 bases matching. This sequence originates from a man between 40 and 49 years old who had recovered from COVID-19. The nucleotide sequence is TGTGCCAGCAGCTTAGCGAGGGGGTCCCCCTACGAGCAGTACTTC. It is translated as CASSLARGSPYEQYF.